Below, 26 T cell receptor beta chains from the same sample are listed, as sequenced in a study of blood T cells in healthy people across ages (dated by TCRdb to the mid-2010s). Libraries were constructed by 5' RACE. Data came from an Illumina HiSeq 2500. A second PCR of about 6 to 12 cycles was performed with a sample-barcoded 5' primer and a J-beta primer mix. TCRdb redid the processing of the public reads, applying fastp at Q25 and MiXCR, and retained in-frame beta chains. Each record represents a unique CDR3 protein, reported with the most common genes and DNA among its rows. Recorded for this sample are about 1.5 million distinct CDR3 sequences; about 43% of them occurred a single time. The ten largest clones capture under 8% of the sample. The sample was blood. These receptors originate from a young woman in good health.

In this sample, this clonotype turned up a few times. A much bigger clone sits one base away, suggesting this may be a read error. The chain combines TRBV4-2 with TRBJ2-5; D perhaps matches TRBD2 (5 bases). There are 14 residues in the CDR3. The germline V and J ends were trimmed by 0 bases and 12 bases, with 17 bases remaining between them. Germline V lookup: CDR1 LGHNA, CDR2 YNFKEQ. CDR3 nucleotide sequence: TGTGCCAGCAGCCAAGAGTACGGGGTCCGTGGGAAGTACTTC. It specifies CASSQEYGVRGKYF.

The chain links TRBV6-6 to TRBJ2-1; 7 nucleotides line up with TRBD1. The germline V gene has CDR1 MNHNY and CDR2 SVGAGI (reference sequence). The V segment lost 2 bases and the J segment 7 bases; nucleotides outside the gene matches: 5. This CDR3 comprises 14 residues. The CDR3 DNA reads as TGTGCCAGCAGTTACGGCCAGGGGGAAAATGAGCAGTTCTTC. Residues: CASSYGQGENEQFF.

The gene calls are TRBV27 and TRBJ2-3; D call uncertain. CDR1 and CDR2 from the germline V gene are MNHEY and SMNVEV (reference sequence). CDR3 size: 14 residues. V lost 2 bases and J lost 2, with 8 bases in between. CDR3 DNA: TGTGCCAGCAGTTTAGCCCAGAACACAGATACGCAGTATTTT. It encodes CASSLAQNTDTQYF.

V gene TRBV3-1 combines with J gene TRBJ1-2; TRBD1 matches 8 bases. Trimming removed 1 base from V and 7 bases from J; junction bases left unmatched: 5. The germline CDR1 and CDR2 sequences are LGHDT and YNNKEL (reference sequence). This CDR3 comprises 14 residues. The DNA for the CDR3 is TGTGCCAGCAGCCAAGGGCAGGGGGCAAGTGGCTACACCTTC. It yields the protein CASSQGQGASGYTF. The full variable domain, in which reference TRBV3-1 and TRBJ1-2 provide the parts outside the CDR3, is DTAVSQTPKYLVTQMGNDKSIKCEQNLGHDTMYWYKQDSKKFLKIMFSYNNKELIINETVPNRFSPKSPDKAHLNLHINSLELGDSAVYFCASSQGQGASGYTFGSGTRLTVV.

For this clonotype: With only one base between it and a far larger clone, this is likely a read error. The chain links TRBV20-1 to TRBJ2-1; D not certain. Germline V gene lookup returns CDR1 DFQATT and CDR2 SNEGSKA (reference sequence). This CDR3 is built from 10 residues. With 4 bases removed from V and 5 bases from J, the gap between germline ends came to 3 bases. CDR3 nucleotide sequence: TGCAGTGCTATGGACAATGAGCAGTTCTTC. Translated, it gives CSAMDNEQFF.

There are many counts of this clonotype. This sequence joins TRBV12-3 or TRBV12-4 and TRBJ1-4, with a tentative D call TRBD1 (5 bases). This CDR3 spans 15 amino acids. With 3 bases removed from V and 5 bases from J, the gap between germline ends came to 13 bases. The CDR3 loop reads CASSFAGRGNEKLFF. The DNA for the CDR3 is TGTGCCAGCAGTTTCGCGGGACGGGGAAATGAAAAACTGTTTTTT.

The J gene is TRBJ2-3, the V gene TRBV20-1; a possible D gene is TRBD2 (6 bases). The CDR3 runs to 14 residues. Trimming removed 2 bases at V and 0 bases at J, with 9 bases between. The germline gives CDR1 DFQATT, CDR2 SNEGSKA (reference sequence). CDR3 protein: CSARLAWSTDTQYF. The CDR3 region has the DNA TGCAGTGCTAGACTAGCGTGGAGCACAGATACGCAGTATTTT.

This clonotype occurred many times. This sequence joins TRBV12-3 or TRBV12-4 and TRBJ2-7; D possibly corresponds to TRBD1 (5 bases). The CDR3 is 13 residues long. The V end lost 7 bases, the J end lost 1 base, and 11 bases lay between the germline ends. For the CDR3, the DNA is TGTGCCAGCAAGGACACAAAATCCTACGAGCAGTACTTC. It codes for CASKDTKSYEQYF.

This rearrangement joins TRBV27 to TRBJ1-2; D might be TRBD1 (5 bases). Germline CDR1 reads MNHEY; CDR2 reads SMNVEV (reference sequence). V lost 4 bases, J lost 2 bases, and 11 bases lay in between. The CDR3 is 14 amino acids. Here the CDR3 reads CASSSSGDNYGYTF. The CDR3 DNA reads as TGTGCCAGCAGTTCATCCGGGGACAACTATGGCTACACCTTC.

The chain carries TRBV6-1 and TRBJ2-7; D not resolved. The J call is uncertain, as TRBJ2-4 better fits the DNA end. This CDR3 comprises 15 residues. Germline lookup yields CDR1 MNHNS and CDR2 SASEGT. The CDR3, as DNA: TGTGCCAGCAGTGAAGCCTCGAAGGGAAGAAACATTCAGTACTTC. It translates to CASSEASKGRNIQYF.

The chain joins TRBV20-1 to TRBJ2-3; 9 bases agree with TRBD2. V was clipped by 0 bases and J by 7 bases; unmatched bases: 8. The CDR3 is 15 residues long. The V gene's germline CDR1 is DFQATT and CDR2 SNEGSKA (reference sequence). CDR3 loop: CSARDIAGERNTQYF. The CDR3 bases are TGCAGTGCTAGAGATATAGCGGGAGAGCGAAATACGCAGTATTTT.

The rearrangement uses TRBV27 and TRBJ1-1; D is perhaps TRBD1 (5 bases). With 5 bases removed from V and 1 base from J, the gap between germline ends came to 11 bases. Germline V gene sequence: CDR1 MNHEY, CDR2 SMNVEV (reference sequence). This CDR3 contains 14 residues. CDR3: CASSTSGWNTEAFF. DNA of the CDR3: TGTGCCAGCAGTACATCAGGGTGGAACACTGAAGCTTTCTTT.

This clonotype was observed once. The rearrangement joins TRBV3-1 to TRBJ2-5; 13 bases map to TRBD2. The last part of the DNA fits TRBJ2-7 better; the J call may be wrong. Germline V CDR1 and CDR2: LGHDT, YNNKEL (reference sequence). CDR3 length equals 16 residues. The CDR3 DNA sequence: TGTGCCAGCAGGGCGCAGGGGACTAGCGGGACTCACGAGCAGTACTTC. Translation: CASRAQGTSGTHEQYF.

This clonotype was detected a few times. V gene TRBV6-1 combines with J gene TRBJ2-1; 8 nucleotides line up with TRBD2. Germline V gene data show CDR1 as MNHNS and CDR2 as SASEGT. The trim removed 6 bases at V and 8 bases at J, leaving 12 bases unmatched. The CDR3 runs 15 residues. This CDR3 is CASRWELAGRDEQFF. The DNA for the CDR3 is TGTGCCAGCAGGTGGGAGCTAGCGGGTCGGGATGAGCAGTTCTTC.

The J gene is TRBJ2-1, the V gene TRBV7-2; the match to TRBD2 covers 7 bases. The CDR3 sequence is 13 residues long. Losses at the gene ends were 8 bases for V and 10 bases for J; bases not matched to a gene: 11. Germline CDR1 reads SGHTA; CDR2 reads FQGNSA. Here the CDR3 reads CASDPLRRGEQFF. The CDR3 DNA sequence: TGTGCCAGCGATCCCCTCCGGCGGGGGGAGCAGTTCTTC.

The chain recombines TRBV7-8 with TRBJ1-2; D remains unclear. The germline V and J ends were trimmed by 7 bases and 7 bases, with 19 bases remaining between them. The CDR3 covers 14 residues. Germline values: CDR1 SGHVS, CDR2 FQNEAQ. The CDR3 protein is CASTLDPGMRGYTF. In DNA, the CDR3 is TGTGCCAGCACTCTCGACCCGGGGATGCGTGGCTACACCTTC.

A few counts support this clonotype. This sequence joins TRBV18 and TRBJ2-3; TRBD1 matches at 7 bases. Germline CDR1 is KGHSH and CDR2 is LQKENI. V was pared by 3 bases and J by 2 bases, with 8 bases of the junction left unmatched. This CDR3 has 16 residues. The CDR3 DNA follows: TGTGCCAGCTCACCCTGGGACAGCCAACTCACAGATACGCAGTATTTT. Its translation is CASSPWDSQLTDTQYF.

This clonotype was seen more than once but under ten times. CDR3 loop: CASSLETPYGELFF. CDR3 nucleotide sequence: TGCGCCAGCAGCTTGGAGACTCCGTACGGGGAGCTGTTTTTT. The chain couples TRBV5-1 to TRBJ2-2; D not resolved. Trimming took 0 bases from V and 7 from J, leaving 10 bases between them. From germline, CDR1 is SGHRS and CDR2 YFSETQ. The CDR3 contains 14 residues. Together with reference TRBV5-1 and TRBJ2-2, the CDR3 gives the full variable domain: KAGVTQTPRYLIKTRGQQVTLSCSPISGHRSVSWYQQTPGQGLQFLFEYFSETQRNKGNFPGRFSGRQFSNSRSEMNVSTLELGDSALYLCASSLETPYGELFFGEGSRLTVL.

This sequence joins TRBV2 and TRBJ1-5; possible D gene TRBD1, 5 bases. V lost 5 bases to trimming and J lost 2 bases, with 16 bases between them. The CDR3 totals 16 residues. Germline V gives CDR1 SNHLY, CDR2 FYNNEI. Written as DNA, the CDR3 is TGTGCCAGCAGTATGGACATCCACGGCGGCAATCAGCCCCAGCATTTT. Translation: CASSMDIHGGNQPQHF.

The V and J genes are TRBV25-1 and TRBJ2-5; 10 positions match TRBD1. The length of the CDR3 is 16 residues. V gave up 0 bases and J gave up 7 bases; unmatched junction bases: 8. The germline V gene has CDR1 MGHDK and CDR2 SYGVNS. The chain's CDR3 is CASSEYDRGLPWTQYF. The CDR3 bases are TGTGCCAGCAGTGAATATGACAGGGGGCTGCCATGGACCCAGTACTTC.

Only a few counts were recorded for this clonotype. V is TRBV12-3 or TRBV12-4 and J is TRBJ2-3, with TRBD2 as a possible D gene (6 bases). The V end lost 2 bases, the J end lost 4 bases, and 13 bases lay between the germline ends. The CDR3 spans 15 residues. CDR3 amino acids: CASSLRYSGPDTQYF. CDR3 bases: TGTGCCAGCAGTTTACGGTATAGCGGCCCAGATACGCAGTATTTT.

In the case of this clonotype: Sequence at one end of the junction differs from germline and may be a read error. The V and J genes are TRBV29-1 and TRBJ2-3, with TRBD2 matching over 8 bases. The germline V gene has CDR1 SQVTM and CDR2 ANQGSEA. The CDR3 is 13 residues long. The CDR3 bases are TGCAGTGTCCAGCGGGGGACCACAGGTACGCAGTATTTT. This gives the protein CSVQRGTTGTQYF.

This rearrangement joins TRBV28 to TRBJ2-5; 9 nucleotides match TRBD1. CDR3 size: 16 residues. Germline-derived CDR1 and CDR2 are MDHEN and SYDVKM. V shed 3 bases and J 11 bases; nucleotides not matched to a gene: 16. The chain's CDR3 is CASSFQGQGLYNEQYF. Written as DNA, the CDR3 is TGTGCCAGCAGTTTCCAGGGACAGGGACTCTACAATGAGCAGTACTTC.

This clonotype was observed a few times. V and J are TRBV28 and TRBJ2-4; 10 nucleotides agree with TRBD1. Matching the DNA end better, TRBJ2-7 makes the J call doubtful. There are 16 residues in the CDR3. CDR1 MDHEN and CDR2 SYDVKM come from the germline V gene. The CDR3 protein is CASRPGQGFFSYEQYF. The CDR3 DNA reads TGTGCCAGCCGCCCGGGACAGGGGTTTTTCAGCTACGAGCAGTACTTC.

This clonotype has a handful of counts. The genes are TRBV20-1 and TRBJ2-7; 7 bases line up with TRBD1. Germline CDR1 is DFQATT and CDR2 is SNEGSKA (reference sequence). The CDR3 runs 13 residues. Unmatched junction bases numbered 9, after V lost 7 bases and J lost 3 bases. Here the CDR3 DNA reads TGCAGTGTAGGGGCACGGACAGGCTACGAGCAGTACTTC. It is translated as CSVGARTGYEQYF.

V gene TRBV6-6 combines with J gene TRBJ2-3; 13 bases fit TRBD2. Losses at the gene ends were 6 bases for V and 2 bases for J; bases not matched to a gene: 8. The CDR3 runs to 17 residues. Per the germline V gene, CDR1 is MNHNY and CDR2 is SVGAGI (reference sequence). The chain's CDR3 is CASRRLAGGEVTDTQYF. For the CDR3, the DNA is TGTGCCAGCAGGAGACTAGCGGGAGGAGAGGTCACAGATACGCAGTATTTT.